The rows below give T cell receptor beta chains drawn from one sample of a study of cytomegalovirus exposure and HLA in healthy donors. Libraries were prepared by immunoSEQ multiplex PCR; TCRdb keeps only in-frame clonotypes and omits some of them. The profile shows 90,000 to 120,000 clones, 81% of them singletons. The sample taken for sequencing was PBMCs. The origin of the receptors is a man younger than 45 in good health and CMV-seronegative. CDR3s include the opening cysteine and the closing phenylalanine or tryptophan. Each record gives: V gene, clone size, J gene, D gene, CDR3 DNA, CDR3 protein. D genes are given only for firm matches. A row's size may be missing; if present it is once, few, many or a size class.

V gene: TRBV7-3
clone size: -
J gene: TRBJ2-1
D gene: TRBD2
CDR3 DNA: TGTGCCAGCAGCGAAGCGGGGTCCTACAATGAGCAGTTCTTC
CDR3 protein: CASSEAGSYNEQFF

V gene: TRBV5-1
clone size: -
J gene: TRBJ2-7
D gene: -
CDR3 DNA: TGCGCCAGCAGCTTGGCCTCAGGGTTGTTCGAGCAGTACTTC
CDR3 protein: CASSLASGLFEQYF

V gene: TRBV5-8
clone size: once
J gene: TRBJ1-1
D gene: -
CDR3 DNA: TGTGCCAGCAGCTTGGAGGTGGCGGGGGACACTGAAGCTTTCTTT
CDR3 protein: CASSLEVAGDTEAFF

V gene: TRBV6-1
clone size: -
J gene: TRBJ2-5
D gene: TRBD2
CDR3 DNA: TGTGCCAGCAGTGCTAGCGGGCCGCTCCAAGAGACCCAGTACTTC
CDR3 protein: CASSASGPLQETQYF

V gene: TRBV28
clone size: -
J gene: TRBJ2-7
D gene: -
CDR3 DNA: TGTGCCACTCCGACTCGATATTACGAGCAGTACTTC
CDR3 protein: CATPTRYYEQYF

V gene: TRBV18
clone size: -
J gene: TRBJ2-7
D gene: TRBD1
CDR3 DNA: TGTGCCAGCTCAGAAAGACAGGGCCGGTACGAGCAGTACTTC
CDR3 protein: CASSERQGRYEQYF

V gene: TRBV6-1
clone size: many
J gene: TRBJ2-1
D gene: -
CDR3 DNA: TGTGCCAGCAGTCAAGAGAAGGGGAACTACAATGAGCAGTTCTTC
CDR3 protein: CASSQEKGNYNEQFF

V gene: TRBV7-6
clone size: -
J gene: TRBJ2-3
D gene: -
CDR3 DNA: TGTGCCAGCAGCTTATATGGCGGGGCCACAGATACGCAGTATTTT
CDR3 protein: CASSLYGGATDTQYF

V gene: TRBV7-2
clone size: few
J gene: TRBJ2-7
D gene: TRBD1
CDR3 DNA: TGTGCCAGCAGCCCGCGGGCAGGGGGTGGGTACGAGCAGTACTTC
CDR3 protein: CASSPRAGGGYEQYF

V gene: TRBV5-1
clone size: once
J gene: TRBJ1-6
D gene: TRBD1
CDR3 DNA: TGCGCTAGCAGCCAGCAGACAGGGGGCAACTCACCCCTCCACTTT
CDR3 protein: CASSQQTGGNSPLHF

V gene: TRBV2
clone size: -
J gene: TRBJ2-7
D gene: -
CDR3 DNA: TGTGCCAGCAGCTCTAGGGACTGGACCTCCCCATACGAGCAGTACTTC
CDR3 protein: CASSSRDWTSPYEQYF

V gene: TRBV29-1
clone size: -
J gene: TRBJ1-2
D gene: TRBD1
CDR3 DNA: TGCAGCGTTGGGGGACAGGGGTTGGAGGGCTACACCTTC
CDR3 protein: CSVGGQGLEGYTF

V gene: TRBV29-1
clone size: few
J gene: TRBJ2-7
D gene: TRBD1
CDR3 DNA: TGCAGCGTTGAAGCGCGGACAGGGGATTACGAGCAGTACTTC
CDR3 protein: CSVEARTGDYEQYF

V gene: TRBV6-1
clone size: -
J gene: TRBJ1-1
D gene: -
CDR3 DNA: TGTGCCAGCAGACGAGGAATTACTGATGAAGCTTTCTTT
CDR3 protein: CASRRGITDEAFF

V gene: TRBV5-1
clone size: -
J gene: TRBJ2-1
D gene: TRBD2
CDR3 DNA: TGCGCCAGCAGCTCAGGACTAGCGGGAGAGGTTGAGCAGTTCTTC
CDR3 protein: CASSSGLAGEVEQFF

V gene: TRBV7-3
clone size: once
J gene: TRBJ2-3
D gene: -
CDR3 DNA: TGTGCCAGCAAACAGGGATCTAGCACAGATACGCAGTATTTT
CDR3 protein: CASKQGSSTDTQYF

V gene: TRBV6-1
clone size: -
J gene: TRBJ2-7
D gene: TRBD2
CDR3 DNA: TGTGCCAGCAGTCTAGCGGGAGGATCCTACGAGCAGTACTTC
CDR3 protein: CASSLAGGSYEQYF

V gene: TRBV27
clone size: -
J gene: TRBJ2-1
D gene: -
CDR3 DNA: TGTGCCAGCAGTTTGGGGCCTCGGACCGGTGAGCAGTTCTTC
CDR3 protein: CASSLGPRTGEQFF

V gene: TRBV14
clone size: -
J gene: TRBJ2-7
D gene: TRBD1
CDR3 DNA: TGTGCCAGCAGCCCGACAGGGGGGCCTCACGAGCAGTACTTC
CDR3 protein: CASSPTGGPHEQYF

V gene: TRBV27
clone size: -
J gene: TRBJ2-1
D gene: TRBD1
CDR3 DNA: TGTGCCAGCAGTTACCCGGACAGGGGAATACATGAGCAGTTCTTC
CDR3 protein: CASSYPDRGIHEQFF

V gene: TRBV5-1
clone size: few
J gene: TRBJ2-5
D gene: TRBD2
CDR3 DNA: TGCGCCAGCAGCCAGGCTAGCGGCCAAGAGACCCAGTACTTC
CDR3 protein: CASSQASGQETQYF

V gene: TRBV6-5
clone size: -
J gene: TRBJ2-7
D gene: TRBD1
CDR3 DNA: TGTGCCAGCAGCGACAGGGGCAGCTCCTACGAGCAGTACTTC
CDR3 protein: CASSDRGSSYEQYF

V gene: TRBV4-1
clone size: once
J gene: TRBJ2-1
D gene: -
CDR3 DNA: TGCGCCAGCAGCCAAGGAGATGGGCGGGGGCCGAGCTCCTACAATGAGCAGTTCTTC
CDR3 protein: CASSQGDGRGPSSYNEQFF

V gene: TRBV5-6
clone size: -
J gene: TRBJ2-5
D gene: TRBD1
CDR3 DNA: TGTGCCAGCAGCCCAGGGACAGTCCAAGAGACCCAGTACTTC
CDR3 protein: CASSPGTVQETQYF

V gene: TRBV7-9
clone size: -
J gene: TRBJ1-1
D gene: TRBD1
CDR3 DNA: TGTGCCAGCAGCTTACTGCAGGGGGTAGTGAACACTGAAGCTTTCTTT
CDR3 protein: CASSLLQGVVNTEAFF

V gene: TRBV5-1
clone size: once
J gene: TRBJ2-4
D gene: -
CDR3 DNA: TGCGCCAGCAGCCAATACAGGGCCGGGGACAAAAACATTCAGTACTTC
CDR3 protein: CASSQYRAGDKNIQYF

V gene: TRBV5-1
clone size: -
J gene: TRBJ2-1
D gene: TRBD1
CDR3 DNA: TGCGCCAGCTCTGGACAGGGGCGCAACAATGAGCAGTTCTTC
CDR3 protein: CASSGQGRNNEQFF

V gene: TRBV25-1
clone size: -
J gene: TRBJ1-5
D gene: -
CDR3 DNA: TGTGCCAGCAGTTTAGCAGGGGAGAATCAGCCCCAGCATTTT
CDR3 protein: CASSLAGENQPQHF

V gene: TRBV27
clone size: -
J gene: TRBJ1-1
D gene: -
CDR3 DNA: TGTGCCAGCAGAGAACAGGGTGGGTCTGAAGCTTTCTTT
CDR3 protein: CASREQGGSEAFF

V gene: TRBV11-2
clone size: -
J gene: TRBJ2-7
D gene: -
CDR3 DNA: TGTGCCAGCAGCTCCGGGTCCAATTCCTACGAGCAGTACTTC
CDR3 protein: CASSSGSNSYEQYF

V gene: TRBV11-2
clone size: -
J gene: TRBJ2-1
D gene: -
CDR3 DNA: TGTGCCAGCAGCTTAGAGCCGGGGACCTACAATGAGCAGTTCTTC
CDR3 protein: CASSLEPGTYNEQFF